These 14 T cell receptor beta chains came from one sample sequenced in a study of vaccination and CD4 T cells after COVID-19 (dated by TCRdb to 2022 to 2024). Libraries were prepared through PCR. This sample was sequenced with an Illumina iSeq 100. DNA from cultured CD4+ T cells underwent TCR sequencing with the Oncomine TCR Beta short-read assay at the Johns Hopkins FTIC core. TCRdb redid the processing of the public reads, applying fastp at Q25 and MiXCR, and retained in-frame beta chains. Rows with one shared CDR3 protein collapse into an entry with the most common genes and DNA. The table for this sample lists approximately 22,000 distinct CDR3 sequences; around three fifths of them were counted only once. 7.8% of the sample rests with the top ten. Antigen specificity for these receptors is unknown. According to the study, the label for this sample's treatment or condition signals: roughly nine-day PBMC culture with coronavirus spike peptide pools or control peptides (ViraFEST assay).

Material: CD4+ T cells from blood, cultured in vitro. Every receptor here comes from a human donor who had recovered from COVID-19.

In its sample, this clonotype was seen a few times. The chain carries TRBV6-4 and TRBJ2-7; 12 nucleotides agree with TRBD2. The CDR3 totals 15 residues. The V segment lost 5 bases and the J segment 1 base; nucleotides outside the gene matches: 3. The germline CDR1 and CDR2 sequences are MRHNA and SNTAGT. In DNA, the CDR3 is TGTGCCAGCAGTAGACTAGCGGGAGAGTCCTACGAGCAGTACTTC. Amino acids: CASSRLAGESYEQYF.

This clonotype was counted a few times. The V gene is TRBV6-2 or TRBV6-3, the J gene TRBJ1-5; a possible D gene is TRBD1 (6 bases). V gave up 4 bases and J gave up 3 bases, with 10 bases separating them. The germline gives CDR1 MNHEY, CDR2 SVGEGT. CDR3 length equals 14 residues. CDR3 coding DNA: TGTGCCAGCAGTTCCGGACAGCCCAATCAGCCCCAGCATTTT. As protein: CASSSGQPNQPQHF.

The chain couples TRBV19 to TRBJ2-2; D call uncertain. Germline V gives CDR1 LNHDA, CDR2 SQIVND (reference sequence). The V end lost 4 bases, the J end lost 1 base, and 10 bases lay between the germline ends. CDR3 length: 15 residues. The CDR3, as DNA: TGTGCCAGTAGTAGGGGTGACATGAACACCGGGGAGCTGTTTTTT. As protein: CASSRGDMNTGELFF.

For the CDR3, the DNA is TGTGCCACCAGTGATTTCCCTAGTAGTACTAGCACAGATACGCAGTATTTT. Translated, it gives CATSDFPSSTSTDTQYF. This chain joins TRBV24-1 and TRBJ2-3, with D unclear. The CDR3 is 17 residues long. Trimming cost V 1 base and J 0 bases, with 13 bases left between them. Germline CDR1 and CDR2: KGHDR and SFDVKD.

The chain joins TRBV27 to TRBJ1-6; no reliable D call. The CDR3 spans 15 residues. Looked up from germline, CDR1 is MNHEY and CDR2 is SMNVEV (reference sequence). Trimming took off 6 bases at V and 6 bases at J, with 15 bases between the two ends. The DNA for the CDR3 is TGTGCCAGCAGCCAGGACCTTTGGATTAATTCACCCCTCCACTTT. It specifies CASSQDLWINSPLHF.

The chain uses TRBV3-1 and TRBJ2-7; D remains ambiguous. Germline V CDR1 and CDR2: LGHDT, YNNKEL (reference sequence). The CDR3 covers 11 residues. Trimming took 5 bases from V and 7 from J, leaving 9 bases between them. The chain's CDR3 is CASSSVGEQYF. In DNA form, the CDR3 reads TGTGCCAGCAGCTCGGTGGGGGAGCAGTACTTC.

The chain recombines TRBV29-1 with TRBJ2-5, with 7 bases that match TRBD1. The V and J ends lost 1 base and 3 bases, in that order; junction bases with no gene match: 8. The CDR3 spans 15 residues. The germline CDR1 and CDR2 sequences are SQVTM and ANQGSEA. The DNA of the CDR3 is TGCAGCGTTGAAGGCACGGGACAGAGAAAAGAGACCCAGTACTTC. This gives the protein CSVEGTGQRKETQYF.

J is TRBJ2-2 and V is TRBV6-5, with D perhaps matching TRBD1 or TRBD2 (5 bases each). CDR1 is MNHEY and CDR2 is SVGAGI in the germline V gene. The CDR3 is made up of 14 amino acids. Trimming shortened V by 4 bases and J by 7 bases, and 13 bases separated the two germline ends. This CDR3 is CASSFPGGGGELFF. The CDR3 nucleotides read TGTGCCAGCAGTTTCCCCGGTGGGGGCGGGGAGCTGTTTTTT.

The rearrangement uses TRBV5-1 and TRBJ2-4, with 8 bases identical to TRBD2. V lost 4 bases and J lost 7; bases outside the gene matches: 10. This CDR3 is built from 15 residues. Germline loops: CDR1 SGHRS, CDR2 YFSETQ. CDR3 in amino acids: CASSLPHPGGNIQYF. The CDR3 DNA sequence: TGCGCCAGCAGCCTCCCACACCCGGGGGGGAACATTCAGTACTTC.

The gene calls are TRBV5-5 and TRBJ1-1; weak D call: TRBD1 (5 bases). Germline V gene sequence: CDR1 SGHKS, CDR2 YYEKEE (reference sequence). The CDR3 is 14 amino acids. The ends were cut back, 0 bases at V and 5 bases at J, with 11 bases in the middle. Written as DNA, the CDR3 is TGTGCCAGCAGCTTGGAAGGGCAGGGTACTGAAGCTTTCTTT. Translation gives CASSLEGQGTEAFF.

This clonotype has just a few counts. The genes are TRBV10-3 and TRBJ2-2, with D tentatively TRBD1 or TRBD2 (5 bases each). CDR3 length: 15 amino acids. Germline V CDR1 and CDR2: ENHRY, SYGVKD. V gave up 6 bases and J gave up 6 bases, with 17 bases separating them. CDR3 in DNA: TGTGCCATCAGGGGGGTCTGGTCTGTTTCCGGGGAGCTGTTTTTT. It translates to CAIRGVWSVSGELFF.

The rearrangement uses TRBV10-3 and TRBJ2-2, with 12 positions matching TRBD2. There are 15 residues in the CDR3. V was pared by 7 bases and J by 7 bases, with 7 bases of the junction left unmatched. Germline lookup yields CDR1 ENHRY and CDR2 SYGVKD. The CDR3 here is CAINRLAGGSGELFF. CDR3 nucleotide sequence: TGTGCCATCAATAGGCTAGCGGGAGGGAGCGGGGAGCTGTTTTTT.

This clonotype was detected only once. The CDR3 sequence: CASSPHRGSSTDTQYF. In DNA form, the CDR3 reads TGTGCCAGCAGCCCCCACCGCGGCTCTAGCACAGATACGCAGTATTTT. The chain is built from TRBV14 and TRBJ2-3, with D hard to call. CDR1 and CDR2 from the germline V gene are SGHDN and FVKESK. The CDR3 covers 16 residues. The V gene lost 4 bases and the J gene lost 0 bases, with 14 bases spanning the gap.

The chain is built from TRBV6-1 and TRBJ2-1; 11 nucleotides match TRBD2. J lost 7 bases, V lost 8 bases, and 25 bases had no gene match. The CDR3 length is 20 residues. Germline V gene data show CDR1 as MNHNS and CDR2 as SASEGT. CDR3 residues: CASGGSGVAGGPGVRNEQFF. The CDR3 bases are TGTGCCAGCGGTGGCTCCGGGGTAGCGGGAGGGCCGGGGGTGAGAAATGAGCAGTTCTTC.